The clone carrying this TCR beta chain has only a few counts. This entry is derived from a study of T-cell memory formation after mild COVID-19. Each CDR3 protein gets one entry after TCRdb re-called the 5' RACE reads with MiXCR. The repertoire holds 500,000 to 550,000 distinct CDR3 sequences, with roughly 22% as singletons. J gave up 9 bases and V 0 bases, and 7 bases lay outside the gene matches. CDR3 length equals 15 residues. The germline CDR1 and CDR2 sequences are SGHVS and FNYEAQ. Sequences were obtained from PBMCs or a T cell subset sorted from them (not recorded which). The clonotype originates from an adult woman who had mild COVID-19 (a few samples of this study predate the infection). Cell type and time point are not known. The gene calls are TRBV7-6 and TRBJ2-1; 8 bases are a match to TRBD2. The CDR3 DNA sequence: TGTGCCAGCAGCTTAGCCGGGATAGCGGGAAGTGAGCAGTTCTTC. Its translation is CASSLAGIAGSEQFF.